This TCR beta chain is from a study of blood T cell repertoires in COVID-19 (dated by TCRdb to 2020 to 2021). Regarding the study in general: The collaborator samples originated in the United States, Italy and Spain and spanned the acute and convalescent phases of COVID-19. Where available, HLA class I and class II types were obtained from metadata supplied by the sample provider rather than from assay-based typing. The material from the prospective study consisted of cDNA or gDNA derived from T cells, B-cell-depleted T cells, or PBMCs. Samples came from the ongoing ImmuneRACE study (first 160 participants) plus 1,254 subjects from 6 global collaborators. The repertoires were made available in a free public database intended to serve as a resource for research on the immune response to SARS-CoV-2. Subjects who had been exposed to COVID-19, were actively infected with it, or had recovered from it provided the deeply sampled blood TCRbeta repertoires that made up the dataset. Nearly every sample came with metadata listing a de-identified subject ID, COVID-19 status, age in years and sex. Findings and caveats that apply to the study as a whole: The amount of clinical and demographic metadata varied by source and participant and was provided uncurated.

Each collaborating institution followed its own protocols to collect whole blood in K2EDTA tubes. For TCRbeta analysis, collaborator samples were shipped as frozen whole blood, as isolated PBMCs, or as DNA extracted from either sample type. TCRbeta CDR3 regions were amplified from genomic DNA using the immunoSEQ Assay, a bias-controlled multiplex PCR. Per the authors' processing: Within the assay, amplification of reference gene primers was used to estimate how many nucleated cells each sample contained. To quantify the absolute abundance of each unique TCRbeta CDR3 rearrangement, sequence reads were collapsed and filtered. For each sample, productive Simpson clonality was calculated as the square root of Simpson's diversity index across productive rearrangements. Sourced from immuneACCESS, this table was stored by TCRdb with only in-frame sequences that have V and J called. A share of the clones is absent; for the studies checked, an unresolved V gene accounts for under half, and the remainder has no known explanation. That table is the source of V, J and clone size, and D and trimming were worked out from the DNA. The sample data list around 71,000 clones, and about 76% of these were observed just once. Of the sample, around 27% falls within the top ten clones.

Turning to this clone: This receptor's antigen is unknown. Per-base quality was not reported, and no clone a single base away is much larger than it.

Sequenced: peripheral blood. The sequence was collected from a woman at least 80 years old with active or convalescent COVID-19.

The CDR3 corresponds to CASSLVTGTAETQYF. The DNA sequence is as follows: TGTGCCAGCAGCTTAGTAACCGGGACAGCAGAGACCCAGTACTTC. The rearrangement joined TRBV7-9 to TRBJ2-5, with 7 bases aligning to TRBD1. Including the terminal cysteine and phenylalanine, the CDR3 comprises 15 residues. This entry keeps only the CDR3 DNA: 45 bases, framed from base 1. The germline V gene (reference sequence) yields SEHNR for CDR1 and FQNEAQ for CDR2. V ends up 1 base short and J 4 bases short, with an unmatched junction base count of 6.